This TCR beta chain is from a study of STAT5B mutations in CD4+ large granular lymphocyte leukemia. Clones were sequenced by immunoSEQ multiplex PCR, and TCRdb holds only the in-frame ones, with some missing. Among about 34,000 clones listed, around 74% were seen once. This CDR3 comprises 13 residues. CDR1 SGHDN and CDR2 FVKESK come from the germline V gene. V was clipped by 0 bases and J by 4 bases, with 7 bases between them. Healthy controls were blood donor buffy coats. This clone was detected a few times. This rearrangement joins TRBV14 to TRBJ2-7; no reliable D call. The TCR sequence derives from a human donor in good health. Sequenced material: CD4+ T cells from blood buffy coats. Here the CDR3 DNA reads TGTGCCAGCAGCCAAGATCCGTTGTACGAGCAGTACTTC. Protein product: CASSQDPLYEQYF. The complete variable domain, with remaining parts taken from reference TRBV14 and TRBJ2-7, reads EAGVTQFPSHSVIEKGQTVTLRCDPISGHDNLYWYRRVMGKEIKFLLHFVKESKQDESGMPNNRFLAERTGGTYSTLKVQPAELEDSGVYFCASSQDPLYEQYFGPGTRLTVT.